Sequencing of this T cell receptor (beta chain) was carried out in a study of Ad26.COV2.S vaccination and SARS-CoV-2 variants. Study summary: Recipients of Ad26.COV2.S got it intramuscularly, once or twice 56 days apart.

The study, taken as a whole, reports: It was found that vaccine and placebo recipients had similar non-spike TCR breadth.

This clone was counted a few times. The target antigen is unknown. V was pared by 7 bases and J by 0 bases, with 10 bases between. Germline lookup yields CDR1 SGHRS and CDR2 YFSETQ. The CDR3 spans 13 residues. Specified treatment: around 19 received Ad26.COV2.S at low or high dose, single or two shots; about 5 received placebo; per-sample allocation not given. Sampling happened 63 days after the first vaccine or placebo injection. The donor was a Boston adult aged 18-55 years. An Ad26 vector carrying the Wuhan-strain SARS-CoV-2 spike served as the vaccine. Generated by immunoSEQ multiplex PCR, the TCRdb table keeps only in-frame clones and is missing some. The repertoire includes 350,000 to 450,000 clones, roughly 84% of them detected once, and around 3.5% sits in the top ten.

Sequences were derived from peripheral blood, sampled in a trial of Ad26.COV2.S vaccine versus placebo. This chain joins TRBV5-1 and TRBJ1-1; tentative D call: TRBD1 (5 bases). This receptor was obtained from a person aged 18-65 years who received the Ad26.COV2.S COVID-19 vaccine or a placebo. CDR3 in amino acids: CASQRGMNTEAFF. DNA of the CDR3: TGCGCCAGCCAAAGGGGCATGAACACTGAAGCTTTCTTT. Combining the CDR3 with reference TRBV5-1 and TRBJ1-1 gives the whole variable domain KAGVTQTPRYLIKTRGQQVTLSCSPISGHRSVSWYQQTPGQGLQFLFEYFSETQRNKGNFPGRFSGRQFSNSRSEMNVSTLELGDSALYLCASQRGMNTEAFFGQGTRLTVV.